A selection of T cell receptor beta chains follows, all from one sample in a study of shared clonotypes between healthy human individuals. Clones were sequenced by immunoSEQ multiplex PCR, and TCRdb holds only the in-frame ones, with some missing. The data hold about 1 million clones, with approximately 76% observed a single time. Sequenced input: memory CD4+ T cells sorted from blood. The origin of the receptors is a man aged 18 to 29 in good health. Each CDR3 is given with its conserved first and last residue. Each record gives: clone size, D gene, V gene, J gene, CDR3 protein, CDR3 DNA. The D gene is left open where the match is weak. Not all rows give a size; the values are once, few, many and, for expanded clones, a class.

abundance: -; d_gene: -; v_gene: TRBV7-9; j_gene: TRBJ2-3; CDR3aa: CASSLEMLASDTQYF; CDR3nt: TGTGCCAGCAGCTTAGAGATGCTAGCGTCAGATACGCAGTATTTT
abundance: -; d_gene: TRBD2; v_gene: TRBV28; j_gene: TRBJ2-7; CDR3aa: CASRRSGLAGGTYEQYF; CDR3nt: TGTGCCAGCAGAAGAAGCGGGCTAGCGGGGGGAACCTACGAGCAGTACTTC
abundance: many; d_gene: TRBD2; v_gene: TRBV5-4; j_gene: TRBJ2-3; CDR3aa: CASSRLAGITDTQYF; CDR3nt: TGTGCCAGCAGCCGACTAGCGGGGATCACAGATACGCAGTATTTT
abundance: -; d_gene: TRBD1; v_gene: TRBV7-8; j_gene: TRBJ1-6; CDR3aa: CASSLAGQGYSPLHF; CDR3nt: TGTGCCAGCAGCTTAGCCGGACAGGGATATTCACCCCTCCACTTT
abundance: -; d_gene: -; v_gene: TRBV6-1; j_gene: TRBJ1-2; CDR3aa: CASSLKNYGYTF; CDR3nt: TGTGCCAGCAGTCTGAAAAACTATGGCTACACCTTC
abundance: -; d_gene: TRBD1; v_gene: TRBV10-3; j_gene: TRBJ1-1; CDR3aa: CAISGLGQGESTEAFF; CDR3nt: TGTGCCATCAGTGGTTTGGGACAGGGGGAGAGCACTGAAGCTTTCTTT
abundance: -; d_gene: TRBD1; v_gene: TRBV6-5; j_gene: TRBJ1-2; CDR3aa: CASTKTRQGSYGYTF; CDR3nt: TGTGCCAGCACTAAAACGAGACAGGGGAGCTATGGCTACACCTTC
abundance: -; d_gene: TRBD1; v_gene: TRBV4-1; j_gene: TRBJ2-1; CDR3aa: CASSKGQGRLHEQFF; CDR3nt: TGCGCCAGCAGCAAAGGACAGGGGCGCCTACATGAGCAGTTCTTC
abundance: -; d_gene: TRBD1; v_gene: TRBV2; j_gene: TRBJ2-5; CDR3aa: CASSGTGSGETQYF; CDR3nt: TGTGCCAGCTCTGGGACAGGGAGTGGAGAGACCCAGTACTTC
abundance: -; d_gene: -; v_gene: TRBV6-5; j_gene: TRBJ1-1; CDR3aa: CASSYSRALTEAFF; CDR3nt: TGTGCCAGCAGTTACTCTCGGGCATTGACTGAAGCTTTCTTT
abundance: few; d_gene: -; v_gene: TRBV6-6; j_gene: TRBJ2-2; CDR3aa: CASSYGELNTGELFF; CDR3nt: TGTGCCAGCAGTTACGGCGAATTGAACACCGGGGAGCTGTTTTTT
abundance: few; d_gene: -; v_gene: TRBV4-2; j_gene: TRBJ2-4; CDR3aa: CASSQGQGRDIQYF; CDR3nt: TGTGCCAGCAGCCAGGGGCAGGGGAGGGACATTCAGTACTTC
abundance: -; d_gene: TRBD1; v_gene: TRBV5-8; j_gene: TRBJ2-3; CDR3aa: CASSPGTGLADTQYF; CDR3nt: TGTGCCAGCAGCCCTGGGACAGGGTTAGCAGATACGCAGTATTTT